The rows below give T cell receptor beta chains drawn from one sample of a study of CD4+ T cells in melanoma. The assay was immunoSEQ multiplex PCR, and TCRdb's table has in-frame clones only and misses some. Altogether roughly 140,000 clones are present, about 90% being singletons, with the ten largest covering more than 1.5%. The receptors were sampled from a human donor with melanoma. The conserved cysteine and the conserved F or W are not part of the CDR3 here. Each record gives: V gene, J gene, CDR3 protein.

TRBV7-6	TRBJ2-5	ASSLGRGETQY
TRBV19	TRBJ1-2	ASTPGDPSNYGYT
TRBV5-1	TRBJ2-1	ASSLVGSGSYNEQF
TRBV19	TRBJ2-7	ASRGTKNYEQY
TRBV2	TRBJ1-2	ASSEMGSGYT
TRBV6-5	TRBJ2-3	ASSPGAPDTQY
TRBV30	TRBJ2-5	AWSTNQETQY
TRBV9	TRBJ1-1	ASSPSGQLNTEAF
TRBV11-2	TRBJ2-7	ASSFDRVPSYEQY
TRBV4-1	TRBJ2-1	ASSQDPSTGGSGNEQF
TRBV6-1	TRBJ1-1	ASSEGVRRAF
TRBV4-1	TRBJ1-2	ASSQQNTFYGYT
TRBV6-1	TRBJ2-7	ASSEPGQGTYEQY
TRBV30	TRBJ2-5	AWSEGGETQY
TRBV5-5	TRBJ1-6	ASSPTLTGDWSYNSPLH
TRBV4-1	TRBJ1-1	ASSERQGVSTEAF
TRBV27	TRBJ2-1	ASRPGLAGAGEQF
TRBV5-1	TRBJ1-4	ASSLAGQSNEKLF
TRBV2	TRBJ1-1	ARGDRGGPNTEAF
TRBV30	TRBJ2-7	AWGKGGRPAYEQY
TRBV2	TRBJ1-1	ASSAQGPGRAF
TRBV5-1	TRBJ1-2	ASSLDPNYGYT
TRBV28	TRBJ2-7	ASSSSGTEADYEQY
TRBV25-1	TRBJ1-4	ASSEYKGSGSTNEKLF
TRBV5-4	TRBJ2-7	ASSPDRGREQY
TRBV11-1	TRBJ2-1	ASSLVVFPNEQF
TRBV7-9	TRBJ1-2	ASSLHRADGYT
TRBV2	TRBJ2-7	ASRELGQGAFEQY
TRBV25-1	TRBJ1-2	ASSEWGVADYGYT
TRBV18	TRBJ1-2	ASSPGQTNYGYT
TRBV5-1	TRBJ1-2	ASSLGTGYYGYT
TRBV30	TRBJ1-1	AWGQGAGTEAF
TRBV30	TRBJ1-2	AWSVGPYGYT
TRBV19	TRBJ2-7	ASSKGDSSSYEQY
TRBV28	TRBJ2-7	ASRVYPLTRQY
TRBV19	TRBJ1-2	ASSILHPYGYT
TRBV5-1	TRBJ2-1	ASRIAGRNNEQF
TRBV19	TRBJ1-2	ASSLMDRNYGYT
TRBV7-2	TRBJ2-7	ASSSNRAAYEQY
TRBV28	TRBJ1-5	ASSLRVSAGQGADQPQH
TRBV2	TRBJ2-7	ASLLDGLGEQY